This paragraph reports one T cell receptor (beta chain). Antigen unknown. TCRdb analysed the 5' RACE reads with MiXCR anew, one entry per CDR3 protein. Found here are 700,000 to 1,000,000 distinct CDR3 sequences, 12% of them singletons; the top ten hold approximately 0.51%. The germline V gene encodes CDR1 KGHDR and CDR2 SFDVKD. The CDR3 contains 14 residues. The V end was cut by 4 bases, the J end by 1 base, with 9 bases between. The data are from a study of CD8 T cells in ankylosing spondylitis. Overall study findings and caveats: Significantly higher representation of disease-linked clones was reported for matched ankylosing spondylitis synovial fluid. Characteristic of ankylosing spondylitis blood, it appeared, was a TCR beta motif comprising several highly homologous variants.

This chain connects TRBV24-1 to TRBJ2-5; the D is unclear. Material: blood, either unsorted or a sorted T cell fraction (not recorded which). The source of this sequence is a male donor with ankylosing spondylitis. In DNA, the CDR3 is TGTGCCACCAGTGACAGTACAGTCCAAGAGACCCAGTACTTC. This translates into CATSDSTVQETQYF.